Shown below are 6 T cell receptor beta chains from a single sample sequenced in a study of CD8+ T cells in alopecia areata. Described treatment: oral pan-JAK inhibitor, 5-10 mg twice daily. RNA was extracted and reverse transcribed into cDNA as the sequencing template. Profiling relied on immunoSEQ multiplex PCR, and the TCRdb table lists in-frame clones only, not all of them. The profile shows roughly 110,000 clones, around 54% of them singletons. The sequencing here drew on CD4+ T cells sorted from blood, taken at week 24, from a patient treated with tofacitinib. These receptor sequences come from a human donor with alopecia areata.

This clone showed up just a few times. V usage is TRBV18 and J usage is TRBJ2-3; D might be TRBD1 (6 bases). The CDR3 consists of 16 residues. Germline V lookup: CDR1 KGHSH, CDR2 LQKENI. With 1 base removed from V and 3 bases from J, the gap between germline ends came to 14 bases. As DNA, the CDR3 is TGTGCCAGCTCACCACAAGTAAATGGACAGACAGATACGCAGTATTTT. Its translation: CASSPQVNGQTDTQYF.

The chain carries TRBV4-3 and TRBJ2-5; 9 bases are shared with TRBD2. The CDR3 covers 14 residues. V was clipped by 0 bases and J by 7 bases; unmatched bases: 3. Germline V gives CDR1 LGHNA, CDR2 YSLEER. The CDR3 spells CASSQDASGVTQYF. CDR3 sequence (DNA): TGCGCCAGCAGCCAAGATGCTAGCGGGGTGACCCAGTACTTC.

This clone has more than one count but fewer than ten. J is TRBJ1-1 and V is TRBV4-1, with D hard to call. Trimming removed 1 base from V and 0 bases from J, with 15 bases in between. This CDR3 has 17 amino acids. Per the germline V gene, CDR1 is MGHRA and CDR2 is YSYEKL. The CDR3 protein is CASSQVDMGIMNTEAFF. CDR3 nucleotide sequence: TGCGCCAGCAGCCAAGTTGATATGGGGATTATGAACACTGAAGCTTTCTTT.

This clone has more than one count but fewer than ten. J is TRBJ2-3 and V is TRBV29-1; 8 bases are a match to TRBD1. The germline V gene has CDR1 SQVTM and CDR2 ANQGSEA. V was clipped by 7 bases and J by 3 bases; unmatched bases: 12. The CDR3 spans 15 residues. This chain's CDR3 is CSARAQGARTDTQYF. The DNA of the CDR3 is TGCAGCGCCCGGGCGCAGGGGGCAAGGACAGATACGCAGTATTTT.

The chain links TRBV5-1 to TRBJ2-5; 9 bases map to TRBD1. Germline V lookup: CDR1 SGHRS, CDR2 YFSETQ. The ends lost 7 bases at V and 5 bases at J; junction bases unmatched: 6. The CDR3 extends over 13 amino acids. The CDR3 bases are TGCGCCAGCCACCCACAGGGGGCCGAGACCCAGTACTTC. This encodes CASHPQGAETQYF.

This clone occurred a few times. The chain has TRBV7-2 and TRBJ1-4; 8 bases map to TRBD1. CDR1 is SGHTA and CDR2 is FQGNSA in the germline V gene. Trimming at V came to 2 bases and at J to 5 bases, leaving 7 bases not matched to a gene. The CDR3 contains 16 residues. In nucleotides, the CDR3 is TGTGCCAGCAGCTTAAGGCCAGGGGGCGCGAATGAAAAACTGTTTTTT. This sequence encodes CASSLRPGGANEKLFF.